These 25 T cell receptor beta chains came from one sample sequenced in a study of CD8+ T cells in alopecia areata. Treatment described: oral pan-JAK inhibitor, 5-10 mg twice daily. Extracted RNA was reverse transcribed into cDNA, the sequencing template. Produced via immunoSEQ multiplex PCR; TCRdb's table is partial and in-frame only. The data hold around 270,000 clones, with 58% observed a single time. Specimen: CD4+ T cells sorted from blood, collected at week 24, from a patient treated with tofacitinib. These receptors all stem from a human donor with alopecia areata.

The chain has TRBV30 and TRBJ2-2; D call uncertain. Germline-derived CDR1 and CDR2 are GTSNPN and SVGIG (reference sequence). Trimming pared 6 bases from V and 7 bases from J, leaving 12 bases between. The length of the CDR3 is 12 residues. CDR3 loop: CACQPYFGELFF. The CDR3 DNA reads TGTGCCTGCCAGCCGTATTTCGGGGAGCTGTTTTTT.

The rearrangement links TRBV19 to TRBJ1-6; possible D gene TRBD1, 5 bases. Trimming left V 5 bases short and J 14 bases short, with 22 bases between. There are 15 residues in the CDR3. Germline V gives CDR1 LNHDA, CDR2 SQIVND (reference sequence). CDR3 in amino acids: CASSEAARGLIALHF. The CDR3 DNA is TGTGCCAGTAGTGAGGCCGCTAGGGGATTGATTGCCCTCCACTTT.

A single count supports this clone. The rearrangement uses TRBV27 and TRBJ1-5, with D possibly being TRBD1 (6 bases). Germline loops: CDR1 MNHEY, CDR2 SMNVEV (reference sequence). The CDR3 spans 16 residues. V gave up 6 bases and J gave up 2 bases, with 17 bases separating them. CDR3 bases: TGTGCCAGCAGGCCCGTCCTACAGGGTGGCAATCAGCCCCAGCATTTT. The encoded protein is CASRPVLQGGNQPQHF.

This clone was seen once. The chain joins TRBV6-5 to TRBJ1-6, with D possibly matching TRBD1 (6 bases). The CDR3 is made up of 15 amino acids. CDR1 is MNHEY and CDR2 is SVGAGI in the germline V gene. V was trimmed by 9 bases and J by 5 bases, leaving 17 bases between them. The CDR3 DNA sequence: TGTGCCAGTACAGGGAGCTGGGGGAATAATTCACCCCTCCACTTT. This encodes CASTGSWGNNSPLHF.

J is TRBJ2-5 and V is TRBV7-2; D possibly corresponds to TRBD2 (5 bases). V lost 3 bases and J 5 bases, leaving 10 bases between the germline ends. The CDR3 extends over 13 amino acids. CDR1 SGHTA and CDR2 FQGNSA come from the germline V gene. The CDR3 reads CASSFAGRETQYF. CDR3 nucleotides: TGTGCCAGCAGCTTTGCGGGTCGTGAGACCCAGTACTTC.

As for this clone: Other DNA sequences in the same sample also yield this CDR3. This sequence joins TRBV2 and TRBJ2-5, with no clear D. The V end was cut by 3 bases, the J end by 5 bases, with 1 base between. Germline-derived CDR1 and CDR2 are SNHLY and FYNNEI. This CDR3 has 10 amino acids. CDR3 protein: CASSEETQYF. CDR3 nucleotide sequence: TGTGCCAGCAGTGAGGAGACCCAGTACTTC.

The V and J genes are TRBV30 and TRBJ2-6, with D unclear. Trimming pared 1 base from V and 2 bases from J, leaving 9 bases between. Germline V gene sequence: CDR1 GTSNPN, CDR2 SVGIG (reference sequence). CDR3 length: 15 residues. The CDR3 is CAWSAHTAGANVLTF. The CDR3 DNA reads TGTGCCTGGAGTGCCCACACAGCTGGGGCCAACGTCCTGACTTTC.

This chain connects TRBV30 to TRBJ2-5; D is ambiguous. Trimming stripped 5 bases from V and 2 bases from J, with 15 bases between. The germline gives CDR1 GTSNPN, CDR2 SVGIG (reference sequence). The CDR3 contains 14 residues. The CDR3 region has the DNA TGTGCCTGGTCATGGAGAGTAGGGCAAGAGACCCAGTACTTC. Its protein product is CAWSWRVGQETQYF.

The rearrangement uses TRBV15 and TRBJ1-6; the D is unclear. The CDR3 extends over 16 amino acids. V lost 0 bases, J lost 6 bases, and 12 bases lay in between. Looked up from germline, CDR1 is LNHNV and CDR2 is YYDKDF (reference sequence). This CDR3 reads CATSRDKRASNSPLHF. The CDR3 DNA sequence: TGTGCCACCAGCAGAGATAAAAGGGCGAGTAATTCACCCCTCCACTTT.

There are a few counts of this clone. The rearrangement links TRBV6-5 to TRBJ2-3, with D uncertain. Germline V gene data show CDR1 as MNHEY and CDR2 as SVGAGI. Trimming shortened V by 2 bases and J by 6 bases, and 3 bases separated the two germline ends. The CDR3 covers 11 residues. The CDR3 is CASSYKDTQYF. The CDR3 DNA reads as TGTGCCAGCAGTTACAAGGATACGCAGTATTTT.

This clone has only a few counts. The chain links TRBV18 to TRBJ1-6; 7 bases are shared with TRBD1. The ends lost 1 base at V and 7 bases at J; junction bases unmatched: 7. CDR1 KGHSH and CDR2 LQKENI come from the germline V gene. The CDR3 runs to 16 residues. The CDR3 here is CASSPRDSQGNSPLHF. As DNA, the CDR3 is TGTGCCAGCTCACCACGGGACAGCCAGGGCAATTCACCCCTCCACTTT.

This CDR3 reads CASSLSGTGPGANVLTF. DNA for the CDR3: TGTGCCAGCAGCTTGTCCGGGACAGGGCCTGGGGCCAACGTCCTGACTTTC. The chain links TRBV7-2 to TRBJ2-6, with 9 bases that match TRBD1. This CDR3 contains 17 residues. Trimming took 3 bases from V and 2 from J; bases not matched to a gene: 5. Germline V gene data show CDR1 as SGHTA and CDR2 as FQGNSA.

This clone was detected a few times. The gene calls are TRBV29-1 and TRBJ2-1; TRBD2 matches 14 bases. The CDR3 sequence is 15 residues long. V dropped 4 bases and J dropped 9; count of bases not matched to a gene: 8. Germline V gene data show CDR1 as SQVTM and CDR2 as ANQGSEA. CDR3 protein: CSVVPTSGGASEQFF. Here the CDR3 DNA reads TGCAGCGTTGTCCCGACTAGCGGGGGGGCTAGTGAGCAGTTCTTC.

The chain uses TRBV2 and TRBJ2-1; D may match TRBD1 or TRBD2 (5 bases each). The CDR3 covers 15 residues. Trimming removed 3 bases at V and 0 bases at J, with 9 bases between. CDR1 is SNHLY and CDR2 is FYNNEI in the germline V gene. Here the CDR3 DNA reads TGTGCCAGCAGTGAGGGACGGAGCTCCTACAATGAGCAGTTCTTC. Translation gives CASSEGRSSYNEQFF.

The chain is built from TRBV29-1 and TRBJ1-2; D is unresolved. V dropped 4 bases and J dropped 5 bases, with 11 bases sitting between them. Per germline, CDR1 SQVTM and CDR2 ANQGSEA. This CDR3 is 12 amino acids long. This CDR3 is CSVGVGKYGYTF. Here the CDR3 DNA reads TGCAGCGTTGGAGTGGGAAAGTATGGCTACACCTTC. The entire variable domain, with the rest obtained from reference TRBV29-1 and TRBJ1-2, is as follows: SAVISQKPSRDICQRGTSLTIQCQVDSQVTMMFWYRQQPGQSLTLIATANQGSEATYESGFVIDKFPISRPNLTFSTLTVSNMSPEDSSIYLCSVGVGKYGYTFGSGTRLTVV.

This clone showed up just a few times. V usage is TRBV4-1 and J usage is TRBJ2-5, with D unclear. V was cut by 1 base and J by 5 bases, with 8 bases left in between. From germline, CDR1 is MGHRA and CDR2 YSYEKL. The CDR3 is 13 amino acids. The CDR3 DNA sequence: TGCGCCAGCAGCCAAGGACCGATCGAGACCCAGTACTTC. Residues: CASSQGPIETQYF.

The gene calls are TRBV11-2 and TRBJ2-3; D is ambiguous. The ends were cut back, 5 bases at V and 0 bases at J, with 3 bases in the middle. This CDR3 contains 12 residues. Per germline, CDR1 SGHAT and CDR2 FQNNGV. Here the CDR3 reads CASSASTDTQYF. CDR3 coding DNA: TGTGCCAGCAGCGCAAGCACAGATACGCAGTATTTT. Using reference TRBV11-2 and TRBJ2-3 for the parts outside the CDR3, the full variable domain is EAGVAQSPRYKIIEKRQSVAFWCNPISGHATLYWYQQILGQGPKLLIQFQNNGVVDDSQLPKDRFSAERLKGVDSTLKIQPAKLEDSAVYLCASSASTDTQYFGPGTRLTVL.

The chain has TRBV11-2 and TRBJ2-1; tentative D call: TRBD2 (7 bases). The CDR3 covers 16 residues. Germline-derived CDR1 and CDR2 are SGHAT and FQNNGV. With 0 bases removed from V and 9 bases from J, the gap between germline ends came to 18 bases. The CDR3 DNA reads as TGTGCCAGCAGCTTAGAAGGGGGGGCAGGGGCAGGTGAGCAGTTCTTC. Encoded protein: CASSLEGGAGAGEQFF.

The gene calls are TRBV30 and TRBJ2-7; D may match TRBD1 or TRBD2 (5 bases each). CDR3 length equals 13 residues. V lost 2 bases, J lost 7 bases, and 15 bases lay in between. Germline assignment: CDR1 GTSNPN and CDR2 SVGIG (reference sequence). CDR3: CAWSYSRDGEQYF. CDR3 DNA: TGTGCCTGGAGTTACTCCCGGGACGGAGAGCAGTACTTC.

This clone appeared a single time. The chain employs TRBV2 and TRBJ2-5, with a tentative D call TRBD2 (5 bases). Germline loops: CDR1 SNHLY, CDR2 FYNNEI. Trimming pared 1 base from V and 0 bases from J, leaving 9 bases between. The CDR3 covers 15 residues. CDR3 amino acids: CASSEGLMYQETQYF. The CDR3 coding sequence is TGTGCCAGCAGTGAAGGACTAATGTACCAAGAGACCCAGTACTTC.

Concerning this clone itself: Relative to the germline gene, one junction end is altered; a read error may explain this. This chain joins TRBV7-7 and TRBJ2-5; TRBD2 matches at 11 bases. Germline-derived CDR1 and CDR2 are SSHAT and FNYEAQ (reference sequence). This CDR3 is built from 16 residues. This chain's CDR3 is CASSRASGGIGETQYF. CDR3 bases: TGTGCTAGCAGTCGGGCTAGCGGGGGGATAGGGGAGACCCAGTACTTC. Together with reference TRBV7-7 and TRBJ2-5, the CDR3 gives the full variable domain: GAGVSQSPRYKVTKRGQDVTLRCDPISSHATLYWYQQALGQGPEFLTYFNYEAQPDKSGLPSDRFSAERPEGSISTLTIQRTEQRDSAMYRCASSRASGGIGETQYFGPGTRLLVL.

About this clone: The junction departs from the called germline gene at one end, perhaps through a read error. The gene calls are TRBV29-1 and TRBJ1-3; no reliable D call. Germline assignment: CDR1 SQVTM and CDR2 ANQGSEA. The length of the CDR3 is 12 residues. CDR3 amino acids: CSVVPRGDTIYF. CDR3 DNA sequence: TGCAGCGTTGTCCCTCGTGGAGACACCATATATTTT.

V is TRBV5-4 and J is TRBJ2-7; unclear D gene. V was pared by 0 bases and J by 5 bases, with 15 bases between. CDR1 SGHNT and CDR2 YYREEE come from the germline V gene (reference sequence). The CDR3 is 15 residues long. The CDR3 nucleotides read TGTGCCAGCAGCTTGGCGGGCAGGCTTGGTGACGAGCAGTACTTC. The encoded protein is CASSLAGRLGDEQYF. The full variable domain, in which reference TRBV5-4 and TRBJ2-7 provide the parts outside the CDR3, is ETGVTQSPTHLIKTRGQQVTLRCSSQSGHNTVSWYQQALGQGPQFIFQYYREEENGRGNFPPRFSGLQFPNYSSELNVNALELDDSALYLCASSLAGRLGDEQYFGPGTRLTVT.

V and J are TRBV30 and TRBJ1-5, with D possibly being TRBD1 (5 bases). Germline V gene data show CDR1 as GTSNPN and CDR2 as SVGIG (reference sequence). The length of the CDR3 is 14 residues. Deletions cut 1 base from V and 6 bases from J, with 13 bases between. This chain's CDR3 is CAWSGLQGVQPQHF. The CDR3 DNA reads TGTGCCTGGAGTGGGCTGCAGGGAGTTCAGCCCCAGCATTTT.

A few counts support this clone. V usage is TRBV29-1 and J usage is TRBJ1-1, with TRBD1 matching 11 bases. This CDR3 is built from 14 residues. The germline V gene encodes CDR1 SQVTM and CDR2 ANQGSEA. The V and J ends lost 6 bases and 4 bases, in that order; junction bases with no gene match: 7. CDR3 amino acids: CSVGQGALGTEAFF. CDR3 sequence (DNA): TGCAGCGTAGGACAGGGGGCGCTGGGCACTGAAGCTTTCTTT. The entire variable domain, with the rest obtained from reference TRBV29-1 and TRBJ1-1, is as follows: SAVISQKPSRDICQRGTSLTIQCQVDSQVTMMFWYRQQPGQSLTLIATANQGSEATYESGFVIDKFPISRPNLTFSTLTVSNMSPEDSSIYLCSVGQGALGTEAFFGQGTRLTVV.